Following are 24 T cell receptor beta chains from one sample sequenced in a study of T cells in Graves' hyperthyroidism and ophthalmopathy. Amplified TCR beta CDR3 regions came from RNA transcripts. The study used the HTBI primer set for a first-round RT-PCR of the TCR CDR3. TCRdb passed the multiplex PCR reads through MiXCR, listing each CDR3 protein once. The data show about 290,000 distinct CDR3 sequences, roughly 13% seen once. The sequenced sample consisted of blood. These receptors were collected from a woman aged 40 to 50 with Graves' hyperthyroidism.

This clonotype was found many times. In DNA form, the CDR3 reads TGTGCCAGCAGTGCTAGCGGGAGTCCCGAGACCCAGTACTTC. Its protein product is CASSASGSPETQYF. The rearrangement joins TRBV12-3 or TRBV12-4 to TRBJ2-5; 10 nucleotides line up with TRBD2. The CDR3 is made up of 14 amino acids. The J segment lost 5 bases and the V segment lost 5 bases, leaving 5 bases of the junction unmatched.

This clonotype has just a few counts. This chain joins TRBV18 and TRBJ2-2; a weak D match, TRBD1 (6 bases). The CDR3 has 15 amino acids. Germline CDR1 and CDR2: KGHSH and LQKENI. V shed 3 bases and J shed 3 bases, with 11 bases lying between them. This CDR3 reads CASSPLQGDTGELFF. In nucleotides, the CDR3 is TGTGCCAGCTCACCCTTACAGGGTGACACCGGGGAGCTGTTTTTT.

This clonotype showed up many times. The gene calls are TRBV5-1 and TRBJ2-1, with D perhaps matching TRBD1 (5 bases). The CDR3 is 14 residues long. The V end lost 0 bases, the J end lost 3 bases, and 7 bases lay between the germline ends. Germline-derived CDR1 and CDR2 are SGHRS and YFSETQ. CDR3 bases: TGCGCCAGCAGCTTGGGTGACAGCTACAATGAGCAGTTCTTC. Translation: CASSLGDSYNEQFF.

In this sample, this clonotype turned up many times. The rearrangement links TRBV2 to TRBJ2-7, with no clear D. The CDR3 length is 12 residues. Germline V lookup: CDR1 SNHLY, CDR2 FYNNEI. V gave up 10 bases and J gave up 1 base, with 11 bases separating them. The DNA for the CDR3 is TGTGCCACCGGCTTTGGTTCCTACGAGCAGTACTTC. Amino acids: CATGFGSYEQYF. Filled out from reference TRBV2 and TRBJ2-7, the complete variable domain reads EPEVTQTPSHQVTQMGQEVILRCVPISNHLYFYWYRQILGQKVEFLVSFYNNEISEKSEIFDDQFSVERPDGSNFTLKIRSTKLEDSAMYFCATGFGSYEQYFGPGTRLTVT.

This clonotype occurred many times. This rearrangement joins TRBV24-1 to TRBJ1-5; D is unclear. V gave up 3 bases and J gave up 2 bases, with 7 bases separating them. CDR1 and CDR2 from the germline V gene are KGHDR and SFDVKD. The CDR3 consists of 14 residues. The CDR3 spells CATSDNVGNQPQHF. DNA of the CDR3: TGTGCCACCAGTGATAACGTGGGCAATCAGCCCCAGCATTTT.

This clonotype was observed at least ten times. V gene TRBV12-3 or TRBV12-4 combines with J gene TRBJ1-4; D ambiguous. Deletions cut 6 bases from V and 4 bases from J, with 12 bases between. CDR3 size: 14 residues. CDR3 nucleotide sequence: TGTGCCAGCAGAGGCTCGGATTATAATGAAAAACTGTTTTTT. Translated, it gives CASRGSDYNEKLFF.

This clonotype has a count of ten or more. The chain couples TRBV3-1 to TRBJ2-7; 8 positions match TRBD2. With V trimmed by 8 bases and J by 0 bases, 9 bases remained unmatched. Germline V gives CDR1 LGHDT, CDR2 YNNKEL (reference sequence). The CDR3 has 15 residues. The DNA for the CDR3 is TGTGCCAGCTCCGACCGCGGGGGGAGCTCCTACGAGCAGTACTTC. Translating gives CASSDRGGSSYEQYF.

This clonotype was seen many times. The chain is built from TRBV28 and TRBJ2-7; D is undetermined. The V end was cut by 6 bases, the J end by 6 bases, with 12 bases between. CDR1 and CDR2 (germline): MDHEN, SYDVKM. The CDR3 length is 12 residues. The CDR3 bases are TGTGCCAGCAGACCTACAAGGCTCGAGCAGTACTTC. This gives the protein CASRPTRLEQYF.

The chain has TRBV29-1 and TRBJ2-7; D assignment may be TRBD1 or TRBD2 (5 bases each). Germline-derived CDR1 and CDR2 are SQVTM and ANQGSEA. The CDR3 is 13 amino acids. V gave up 6 bases and J gave up 1 base, with 13 bases separating them. The CDR3 region is CSVVGTGSYEQYF. The CDR3 region has the DNA TGCAGCGTCGTGGGGACGGGGTCCTACGAGCAGTACTTC.

About this clonotype itself: A much larger clone differs from this one at a single base, so this may be a read error. The genes are TRBV28 and TRBJ1-1; D ambiguous. The germline V gene encodes CDR1 MDHEN and CDR2 SYDVKM. This CDR3 comprises 13 residues. The CDR3 DNA sequence: TGTACCAGCAGTTTTTTTAGATCATCTGAAGCTTTCTTT. Translating it yields CTSSFFRSSEAFF.

The table lists this clonotype with many counts. The chain recombines TRBV28 with TRBJ1-2; possible D gene TRBD1, 6 bases. The germline V gene encodes CDR1 MDHEN and CDR2 SYDVKM. Trimming cost V 3 bases and J 1 base, with 9 bases left between them. CDR3 length: 14 residues. The CDR3, as DNA: TGTGCCAGCAGTTTCACAGGGCTTAACTATGGCTACACCTTC. Amino acid sequence: CASSFTGLNYGYTF.

This clonotype came up many times. The rearrangement uses TRBV2 and TRBJ1-2; 7 nucleotides match TRBD1. The germline CDR1 and CDR2 sequences are SNHLY and FYNNEI. V was clipped by 7 bases and J by 5 bases; unmatched bases: 7. CDR3 length: 13 residues. The chain's CDR3 is CASIRGQSYGYTF. Here the CDR3 DNA reads TGTGCCAGCATTAGGGGACAGAGTTATGGCTACACCTTC.

There are many counts of this clonotype. This chain joins TRBV28 and TRBJ1-1; a possible D gene is TRBD1 (5 bases). The CDR3 spans 15 residues. Deletions cut 5 bases from V and 3 bases from J, with 16 bases between. Germline-derived CDR1 and CDR2 are MDHEN and SYDVKM. CDR3 protein: CASSPGPWGDTEAFF. The DNA of the CDR3 is TGTGCCAGCAGTCCGGGGCCCTGGGGGGACACTGAAGCTTTCTTT. Full variable domain (missing parts from reference TRBV28 and TRBJ1-1): DVKVTQSSRYLVKRTGEKVFLECVQDMDHENMFWYRQDPGLGLRLIYFSYDVKMKEKGDIPEGYSVSREKKERFSLILESASTNQTSMYLCASSPGPWGDTEAFFGQGTRLTVV.

The V gene is TRBV19, the J gene TRBJ2-7; weak D call: TRBD2 (7 bases). The V end was cut by 5 bases, the J end by 0 bases, with 17 bases between. Germline loops: CDR1 LNHDA, CDR2 SQIVND (reference sequence). The CDR3 covers 16 residues. CDR3 sequence (DNA): TGTGCCAGTAGTTCAAGGGGGGGGGACTACTCCTACGAGCAGTACTTC. Translated, it gives CASSSRGGDYSYEQYF.

The CDR3 nucleotides are TGTGCCACCAGTGAGTACCCCGGGACAGTGATATATGGCTACACCTTC. It codes for CATSEYPGTVIYGYTF. This rearrangement joins TRBV24-1 to TRBJ1-2, with 7 bases aligning to TRBD1. The CDR3 has 16 amino acids. Germline V gene lookup returns CDR1 KGHDR and CDR2 SFDVKD. V trimming: 4 bases; J trimming: 5 bases; junction bases outside the gene matches: 12.

A few counts support this clonotype. This chain links TRBV6-1 with TRBJ2-4; D remains ambiguous. Trimming removed 6 bases at V and 0 bases at J, with 12 bases between. Germline V lookup: CDR1 MNHNS, CDR2 SASEGT. CDR3 length: 15 residues. In DNA, the CDR3 is TGTGCCAGCAGCACCCCGTCGGGAGCCAAAAACATTCAGTACTTC. Translating it yields CASSTPSGAKNIQYF.

V is TRBV19 and J is TRBJ1-2, with D possibly TRBD1 on 6 matching bases. The CDR3 totals 15 residues. Germline V gene data show CDR1 as LNHDA and CDR2 as SQIVND (reference sequence). The V gene lost 3 bases and the J gene lost 0 bases, with 11 bases spanning the gap. The CDR3 spells CASSIEGTSNYGYTF. The CDR3 DNA reads as TGTGCCAGTAGTATCGAGGGGACATCTAACTATGGCTACACCTTC. The full variable domain, in which reference TRBV19 and TRBJ1-2 provide the parts outside the CDR3, is DGGITQSPKYLFRKEGQNVTLSCEQNLNHDAMYWYRQDPGQGLRLIYYSQIVNDFQKGDIAEGYSVSREKKESFPLTVTSAQKNPTAFYLCASSIEGTSNYGYTFGSGTRLTVV.

Ten or more counts support this clonotype. The chain combines TRBV27 with TRBJ1-1; no definite D call. Germline V gene lookup returns CDR1 MNHEY and CDR2 SMNVEV (reference sequence). The V gene lost 2 bases and the J gene lost 1 base, with 11 bases spanning the gap. The CDR3 contains 15 residues. Here the CDR3 DNA reads TGTGCCAGCAGTTTAAGTGCGGAGTGGAACACTGAAGCTTTCTTT. This codes for CASSLSAEWNTEAFF.

This clonotype was picked up a small number of times. The genes are TRBV20-1 and TRBJ2-1; D is unclear. Germline assignment: CDR1 DFQATT and CDR2 SNEGSKA (reference sequence). The CDR3 length is 12 residues. Trimming cost V 2 bases and J 7 bases, with 9 bases left between them. Here the CDR3 DNA reads TGCAGTGCTAGATCGGTCGGTAATGAGCAGTTCTTC. It codes for CSARSVGNEQFF.

This clonotype occurred a few times. The chain links TRBV20-1 to TRBJ1-1; perhaps TRBD1 as D (5 bases). V dropped 0 bases and J dropped 2 bases, with 10 bases sitting between them. CDR1 and CDR2 from the germline V gene are DFQATT and SNEGSKA (reference sequence). This CDR3 comprises 14 residues. The CDR3 spells CSARDWTPNTEAFF. CDR3 coding DNA: TGCAGTGCTAGAGATTGGACACCCAACACTGAAGCTTTCTTT.

The rearrangement joins TRBV29-1 to TRBJ1-2; 12 bases match TRBD1. V lost 5 bases and J lost 5; bases outside the gene matches: 6. This CDR3 is built from 14 residues. CDR1 and CDR2 from the germline V gene are SQVTM and ANQGSEA. This CDR3 is CSVPGTGGLYGYTF. The DNA for the CDR3 is TGCAGCGTTCCCGGGACAGGGGGCTTATATGGCTACACCTTC.

This clonotype was observed many times. V gene TRBV7-9 combines with J gene TRBJ2-3, with 12 bases identical to TRBD2. The CDR3 is 16 residues long. Germline loops: CDR1 SEHNR, CDR2 FQNEAQ (reference sequence). Trimming at V came to 4 bases and at J to 5 bases, leaving 7 bases not matched to a gene. For the CDR3, the DNA is TGTGCCAGCAGCTCTAGCGGGAGGGGCGCACAAGATACGCAGTATTTT. Its translation: CASSSSGRGAQDTQYF.

This sequence joins TRBV9 and TRBJ2-2, with 9 bases that match TRBD2. CDR1 and CDR2 from the germline V gene are SGDLS and YYNGEE. This CDR3 region has 15 residues. V trimming: 8 bases; J trimming: 4 bases; junction bases outside the gene matches: 9. CDR3 bases: TGTGCCAGAAGCCCTCAGACTAGCGGCACCGGGGAGCTGTTTTTT. It specifies CARSPQTSGTGELFF.

This chain joins TRBV6-2 or TRBV6-3 and TRBJ2-3, with 12 bases matching TRBD2. The CDR3 has 18 residues. Losses at the gene ends were 6 bases for V and 4 bases for J; bases not matched to a gene: 14. Looked up from germline, CDR1 is MNHEY and CDR2 is SVGEGT. The CDR3 sequence: CASSDPGLAGPYPDTQYF. Written as DNA, the CDR3 is TGTGCCAGCAGCGATCCCGGACTAGCGGGACCCTACCCAGATACGCAGTATTTT.